The rows below give T cell receptor beta chains drawn from one sample of a study of blood T cells in healthy people across ages. TCRdb recomputed calls from the 5' RACE reads with MiXCR, one row per CDR3 protein. The sample records about 940,000 distinct CDR3 sequences, roughly 52% being singletons. Sequencing was done on a sample of blood. The receptors shown here come from a man between 25 and 39 years old in good health. Each CDR3 is given with its conserved first and last residue. D genes are given only for firm matches. Clone size is not always given. Where it is, it says once, few, many or a class for expanded clones.

-,-,TRBV28,TRBJ1-6,TGTGCCAGCTCCACTGGTGGAGACCTCAATGCACCCCTCCACTTT,CASSTGGDLNAPLHF
few,TRBD2,TRBV7-9,TRBJ2-5,TGTGCCAGCAGCCCCTCCCTGACTAGCGACTTGGAGACCCAGTACTTC,CASSPSLTSDLETQYF
few,-,TRBV20-1,TRBJ2-1,TGCAGTGCTAGAGATCCAAACGGGACATACTATGAGCAGTTCTTC,CSARDPNGTYYEQFF
-,-,TRBV11-1,TRBJ2-1,TGTGCCAGCAGCTTAGGTCGAGCCCGAGTAGACAATGAGCAGTTCTTC,CASSLGRARVDNEQFF
few,-,TRBV29-1,TRBJ2-7,TGCAGCGTTGAATTCCGGGGGTCCTACGAGCAGTACTTC,CSVEFRGSYEQYF
-,-,TRBV20-1,TRBJ2-1,TGCAGTGCGGAGGTCCGTAGCGAGCAGTTCTTC,CSAEVRSEQFF
-,-,TRBV24-1,TRBJ2-2,TGTGCCATCTGCCGGGACACAAACACCGGGGAGCTGTTTTTT,CAICRDTNTGELFF
-,-,TRBV28,TRBJ2-3,TGTGCCAGCAGTTTATCCCAGTGGAGCACAGATACGCAGTATTTT,CASSLSQWSTDTQYF
-,-,TRBV5-1,TRBJ2-3,TGCGCCAGCGCAGCGGACAACACGGATACGCAGTATTTT,CASAADNTDTQYF
-,-,TRBV2,TRBJ2-7,TGTGCCAGCAGAACAGCGGCCTACGAGCAGTACTTC,CASRTAAYEQYF
-,-,TRBV2,TRBJ2-7,TGTGCCAGCATCGTGGGGGGGCCCATAAACGAGCAGTACTTC,CASIVGGPINEQYF
few,-,TRBV4-3,TRBJ1-4,TGCGCCAGCAGCCACCCCTCGGGAAAACTGTTTTTT,CASSHPSGKLFF
-,TRBD2,TRBV4-3,TRBJ2-7,TGCGCCAGCGAATCCAAAGGGGGACTAGCGGCCTACGAGCAGTACTTC,CASESKGGLAAYEQYF
-,-,TRBV4-1,TRBJ2-3,TGCGCCAGCAGCCAAGATCGGTGGGACACAGATACGCAGTATTTT,CASSQDRWDTDTQYF
-,TRBD1,TRBV27,TRBJ1-6,TGTGCCAGCAGTTTATTCGACAGGGGGCCTAATTCACCCCTCCACTTT,CASSLFDRGPNSPLHF
-,TRBD1,TRBV4-3,TRBJ1-2,TGCGCCAGCAGCCGACAGACAGGGGACTTGGGTGGCTACACCTTC,CASSRQTGDLGGYTF
many,-,TRBV4-3,TRBJ2-4,TGCGCCAGCAGCCAAGACAGGGTGTACAAAAACATTCAGTACTTC,CASSQDRVYKNIQYF
-,-,TRBV29-1,TRBJ2-7,TGCAGCGCGTGGGGGGAGACCTACGAGCAGTACTTC,CSAWGETYEQYF
-,-,TRBV6-5,TRBJ2-7,TGTGCCAGCAGTCCCCTGGGGCAAAGCTCCTACGAGCAGTACTTC,CASSPLGQSSYEQYF
-,-,TRBV6-2/TRBV6-3,TRBJ2-1,TGTGCCAGCAGTCTACCGGGACACGGAGGAAATGAGCAGTTCTTC,CASSLPGHGGNEQFF
-,-,TRBV3-1,TRBJ1-2,TGTGCCAGCAGCCAAGGGGGGCGACGGTCGCGGTTAAGCTACACCTTC,CASSQGGRRSRLSYTF
few,-,TRBV28,TRBJ1-1,TGTGCCAGCAGTTTACCTGGGCGCAGGGCTGAAGCTTTCTTT,CASSLPGRRAEAFF
few,TRBD1,TRBV27,TRBJ2-1,TGTGCCAGCCGCTGGGACACAGGGGTCAATGAGCAGTTCTTC,CASRWDTGVNEQFF
many,TRBD1,TRBV7-9,TRBJ1-1,TGTGCCAGCAGCTTAACCGGGACAGGGGAAGAAGCTTTCTTT,CASSLTGTGEEAFF
-,TRBD1,TRBV3-1,TRBJ2-4,TGTGCCAGCAGCCAAGAGACAGGGTCCAAAAACATTCAGTACTTC,CASSQETGSKNIQYF
-,-,TRBV29-1,TRBJ1-4,TGCAGCGTTGATGCGGAGTGGGATGGAAAACTGTTTTTT,CSVDAEWDGKLFF
few,TRBD2,TRBV29-1,TRBJ2-1,TGCAGCGTTGAAGATCGAGCGGGGCCCTCCTACAATGAGCAGTTCTTC,CSVEDRAGPSYNEQFF
-,-,TRBV5-8,TRBJ1-1,TGTGCCAGCAGCCCCACCCCGGGCCGGAACACTGAAGCTTTCTTT,CASSPTPGRNTEAFF
-,-,TRBV6-1,TRBJ2-2,TGTGCCAGCAGTGAAGTTCGGGGGGAGCTGTTTTTT,CASSEVRGELFF
-,-,TRBV6-6,TRBJ2-7,TGTGCCAGCAGTTCCAAGACAAGCTCCTACGAGCAGTACTTC,CASSSKTSSYEQYF
-,TRBD1,TRBV7-9,TRBJ1-5,TGTGCCAGCAGCTTAGGGGACAGAAGGCCCCAGCATTTT,CASSLGDRRPQHF
-,TRBD2,TRBV29-1,TRBJ2-3,TGCAGCGTTAGGGCGACACTAGCGCGGGATACGCAGTATTTT,CSVRATLARDTQYF
few,TRBD1,TRBV5-6,TRBJ2-2,TGTGCCAGCAGCTTGGCGTGGACAGGGAACACCGGGGAGCTGTTTTTT,CASSLAWTGNTGELFF
once,-,TRBV7-2,TRBJ2-1,TGTGCCAGCAGCTTATGGGACAACTCGTCTAATGAGCAGTTCTTC,CASSLWDNSSNEQFF
-,-,TRBV11-2,TRBJ2-4,TGTGCCAGCAGCCCCTCCAGGCTAGCCAACATTCAGTACTTC,CASSPSRLANIQYF
once,-,TRBV7-6,TRBJ1-1,TGTGCCAGCAGCTTAGAGGCAGAACTGAACACTGAAGCTTTCTTT,CASSLEAELNTEAFF
many,TRBD2,TRBV12-3/TRBV12-4,TRBJ2-3,TGTGCCAGCGCGTTGAGGTCTATTAGCGGGGGGGCCTCGGGTTGGGATACGCAGTATTTT,CASALRSISGGASGWDTQYF
-,TRBD1,TRBV20-1,TRBJ2-7,TGCAGTGCTAGAGAGGGCCGGGGGACAGGGAGCTCCTACGAGCAGTACTTC,CSAREGRGTGSSYEQYF
few,-,TRBV4-1,TRBJ2-1,TGCGCCAGCAGCCAAGAGGGGCAGGGAAGCTCCTACAATGAGCAGTTCTTC,CASSQEGQGSSYNEQFF
-,-,TRBV5-1,TRBJ2-3,TGCGCCAGCAGCTTGGCGGCCCTTCAGGCTGGTAGCACAGATACGCAGTATTTT,CASSLAALQAGSTDTQYF
few,TRBD2,TRBV27,TRBJ2-4,TGTGCCAGCCAGCGGGGGGCAGAAAACATTCAGTACTTC,CASQRGAENIQYF
-,TRBD1,TRBV11-2,TRBJ1-1,TGTGCCAGCAGCTTAAGTTTTGGGACAGGTTCTAACACTGAAGCTTTCTTT,CASSLSFGTGSNTEAFF
few,TRBD1,TRBV7-2,TRBJ2-4,TGTGCCAGCAGCGTGCATTCGGGACAGGGGAACAAAAACATTCAGTACTTC,CASSVHSGQGNKNIQYF
-,-,TRBV5-1,TRBJ1-1,TGCGCCAGCAGCTTGAATCGTCAAGAAGCTTTCTTT,CASSLNRQEAFF
many,-,TRBV6-4,TRBJ2-3,TGTGCCAGCAGTGAAGGCGGGGCCACAGATACGCAGTATTTT,CASSEGGATDTQYF
-,TRBD2,TRBV6-5,TRBJ2-1,TGTGCCAGCAGTTACTCGACTAGCGGGAGGGGGAACAATGAGCAGTTCTTC,CASSYSTSGRGNNEQFF
-,-,TRBV4-3,TRBJ2-3,TGCGCCAGCAGCCTCCAAGATTGGTATCGCACAGATACGCAGTATTTT,CASSLQDWYRTDTQYF
many,TRBD1,TRBV29-1,TRBJ2-5,TGCAGCGTGGGGACAGGGGGCGCGGGAGAGCAGTACTTC,CSVGTGGAGEQYF
few,-,TRBV4-3,TRBJ2-1,TGCGCCAGCAGCCAAGCGAGGGGTGTGGATGAGCAGTTCTTC,CASSQARGVDEQFF
-,TRBD2,TRBV3-1,TRBJ2-1,TGTGCCAGCAGCCAAGCAAGCGGGGGTGGTGAGCAGTTCTTC,CASSQASGGGEQFF
-,TRBD1,TRBV12-3/TRBV12-4,TRBJ2-7,TGTGCCAGCGGGATCGGGACAGGGAACTACGAGCAGTACTTC,CASGIGTGNYEQYF
few,-,TRBV6-7,TRBJ2-7,TGTGCCAGCAGTTACCTACTTCAGGGGAGGACCTACGAGCAGTACTTC,CASSYLLQGRTYEQYF
-,TRBD1,TRBV18,TRBJ2-6,TGTGCCAGCTCACCACAGGGACAGAGCCTCTCTGGGGCCAACGTCCTGACTTTC,CASSPQGQSLSGANVLTF